These 11 T cell receptor beta chains were sequenced from one sample in a study of T cell responses to AZD1222 COVID-19 vaccine. The repertoire was sequenced with immunoSEQ multiplex PCR; TCRdb's copy has only in-frame clones and lacks some. The sample shows about 120,000 clones, 80% to 90% of them seen only once. The starting material was peripheral blood, obtained on day 0 of AZD1222 vaccination. The origin of the receptors is an adult in good health.

J is TRBJ2-1 and V is TRBV7-2; D uncertain. The CDR3 runs to 14 residues. Germline lookup yields CDR1 SGHTA and CDR2 FQGNSA. V lost 1 base and J 7 bases, leaving 11 bases between the germline ends. CDR3 amino acids: CASSLGGRNNEQFF. The CDR3 nucleotides are TGTGCCAGCAGCTTAGGGGGAAGAAATAATGAGCAGTTCTTC.

This clone was observed once. The chain's CDR3 is CAWSVSVNTEAFF. The DNA for the CDR3 is TGTGCCTGGAGTGTATCAGTGAACACTGAAGCTTTCTTT. The V gene is TRBV30, the J gene TRBJ1-1; D is ambiguous. The CDR3 loop spans 13 amino acids. The germline CDR1 and CDR2 sequences are GTSNPN and SVGIG (reference sequence). V dropped 0 bases and J dropped 0 bases, with 5 bases sitting between them.

The gene calls are TRBV7-2 and TRBJ2-1, with 10 bases fitting TRBD2. The germline V gene has CDR1 SGHTA and CDR2 FQGNSA. The CDR3 consists of 15 residues. Losses at the gene ends were 1 base for V and 10 bases for J; bases not matched to a gene: 7. The CDR3 DNA sequence: TGTGCCAGCAGCTTAGTTGAGCGGGGGGGCGGAGAGCAGTTCTTC. Translated, it gives CASSLVERGGGEQFF.

This CDR3 is CASSSYGGTGDTQYF. CDR3 DNA: TGTGCCAGCAGCTCATATGGGGGCACTGGAGATACGCAGTATTTT. The chain combines TRBV7-3 with TRBJ2-3, with D perhaps matching TRBD1 (6 bases). CDR1 and CDR2 from the germline V gene are SGHTA and FQGTGA. CDR3 length: 15 amino acids. The V gene lost 4 bases and the J gene lost 5 bases, with 16 bases spanning the gap.

This chain uses TRBV5-4 with TRBJ2-1, with 8 bases fitting TRBD2. The CDR3 loop spans 16 amino acids. Germline loops: CDR1 SGHNT, CDR2 YYREEE (reference sequence). After removal of 0 bases from V and 5 bases from J, the junction contained 7 bases not matched to a gene. CDR3 in DNA: TGTGCCAGCAGCTTGGCGCCGGGGACTAGAAACAATGAGCAGTTCTTC. It translates to CASSLAPGTRNNEQFF.

J is TRBJ1-2 and V is TRBV12-5, with D perhaps TRBD1 (6 bases). V was trimmed by 4 bases and J by 7 bases, leaving 10 bases between them. The CDR3 runs to 12 residues. Germline CDR1 reads LGHNT; CDR2 reads FRNRAP. The CDR3 bases are TGTGCTAGTGGTTCCCAGGGGCCTGGCTACACCTTC. This codes for CASGSQGPGYTF. The full variable domain, with the rest looked up from reference TRBV12-5 and TRBJ1-2, is DARVTQTPRHKVTEMGQEVTMRCQPILGHNTVFWYRQTMMQGLELLAYFRNRAPLDDSGMPKDRFSAEMPDATLATLKIQPSEPRDSAVYFCASGSQGPGYTFGSGTRLTVV.

The chain joins TRBV27 to TRBJ1-6, with 7 bases that match TRBD1. The CDR3 runs to 15 residues. Germline V gene lookup returns CDR1 MNHEY and CDR2 SMNVEV (reference sequence). After removal of 6 bases from V and 9 bases from J, the junction contained 11 bases not matched to a gene. The CDR3 region is CASSPLTGSTSPLHF. CDR3 DNA: TGTGCCAGCAGCCCCCTGACAGGGTCTACTTCACCCCTCCACTTT.

As concerns this clone: Other DNA sequences in the sample encode the same CDR3. This chain uses TRBV6-1 with TRBJ1-5; D perhaps matches TRBD1 (5 bases). The V gene's germline CDR1 is MNHNS and CDR2 SASEGT. The V and J ends lost 2 bases and 1 base respectively, with 9 bases between them. This CDR3 is 15 amino acids long. The CDR3 region has the DNA TGTGCCAGCAGTGAATATGGGGGAAGCAATCAGCCCCAGCATTTT. It translates to CASSEYGGSNQPQHF.

The gene calls are TRBV19 and TRBJ1-5, with 11 bases lining up with TRBD1. CDR1 is LNHDA, CDR2 SQIVND, per germline (reference sequence). Unmatched junction bases numbered 3, after V lost 4 bases and J lost 7 bases. The CDR3 consists of 14 residues. The CDR3 reads CASSTRTGGQPQHF. The CDR3 DNA reads as TGTGCCAGTAGTACTCGGACAGGGGGCCAGCCCCAGCATTTT.

The CDR3 coding sequence is TGTGCCTGGAGTGTAAGGGTTAATAGCAATCAGCCCCAGCATTTT. Residues: CAWSVRVNSNQPQHF. The J gene is TRBJ1-5, the V gene TRBV30, with no clear D. CDR3 length: 15 residues. Between the trimmed V and J ends, which lost 0 bases and 0 bases, there was a span of 9 bases. Germline V gene data show CDR1 as GTSNPN and CDR2 as SVGIG (reference sequence).

This chain uses TRBV6-6 with TRBJ1-2, with 8 bases identical to TRBD1. Germline V lookup: CDR1 MNHNY, CDR2 SVGAGI (reference sequence). CDR3 length equals 17 residues. Germline trimming cut 5 bases from V and 1 base from J; bases unmatched to any gene: 12. The DNA for the CDR3 is TGTGCCAGCAGTCAGCGACAGGGGTTGGGCTTTAACTATGGCTACACCTTC. Translated, it gives CASSQRQGLGFNYGYTF.